This T cell receptor beta chain was obtained from a study of T cells after yellow fever vaccination. One entry per CDR3 protein results from TCRdb running MiXCR on the 5' RACE reads. The sample lists under 350,000 distinct CDR3 sequences, over 4% occurring once. Study-level points and caveats: Post-booster repertoires again held most primary-vaccination clones (96% CD4, roughly 88% CD8).

Remarks on this clonotype: Antigen unknown.

The sequencing here drew on PBMCs, taken 5 days after the yellow fever booster vaccination. This TCR came from a young man who received the YFV17D yellow fever vaccine.

The CDR3 DNA reads as TGTGCCAGCAGTGTGGAGTGGGGAGATACGCAGTATTTT. It specifies CASSVEWGDTQYF. This chain connects TRBV25-1 to TRBJ2-3; D not resolved. Trimming pared 4 bases from V and 5 bases from J, leaving 10 bases between. This CDR3 has 13 residues. Germline CDR1 reads MGHDK; CDR2 reads SYGVNS.